Following are 21 T cell receptor beta chains from one sample sequenced in a study of Ad26.COV2.S vaccination and SARS-CoV-2 variants. This table comes from immunoSEQ multiplex PCR, and its TCRdb copy is limited to in-frame clones, with some not included. Of 500,000 or so clones detected, around 85% appear once; the ten largest clones hold about 13%. Sample treatment: 15 to 20 received Ad26.COV2.S at low or high dose, single or two shots; about 5 received placebo; per-sample allocation not given. Collection of the samples took place on day 63 after the first injection of vaccine or placebo. Material: peripheral blood, obtained in a trial of Ad26.COV2.S vaccine versus placebo. The receptors shown here come from a person between 18 and 65 years old who received the Ad26.COV2.S COVID-19 vaccine or a placebo.

The gene calls are TRBV28 and TRBJ2-3; no firm D call. The CDR3 loop spans 15 amino acids. The V gene lost 1 base and the J gene lost 2 bases, with 10 bases spanning the gap. Germline CDR1 is MDHEN and CDR2 is SYDVKM. DNA for the CDR3: TGTGCCAGCAGTTTATTGGGCCCATCCACAGATACGCAGTATTTT. It translates to CASSLLGPSTDTQYF.

This clone was counted ten times or more. The chain joins TRBV27 to TRBJ2-2; D not certain. The length of the CDR3 is 13 residues. Deletions cut 7 bases from V and 6 bases from J, with 12 bases between. Germline CDR1 MNHEY, CDR2 SMNVEV (reference sequence). In DNA, the CDR3 is TGTGCCAGCACTTCCTCCTACCCCGGGGAGCTGTTTTTT. Translated, it gives CASTSSYPGELFF.

V usage is TRBV28 and J usage is TRBJ2-7; the D gene is possibly TRBD1 (5 bases). V shed 8 bases and J shed 2 bases, with 16 bases lying between them. Germline V lookup: CDR1 MDHEN, CDR2 SYDVKM. The CDR3 totals 14 residues. CDR3: CASGKLDNTYEQYF. As DNA, the CDR3 is TGTGCCAGCGGAAAATTGGACAACACCTACGAGCAGTACTTC.

The chain is built from TRBV5-1 and TRBJ2-7; TRBD1 might be the D (6 bases). Germline loops: CDR1 SGHRS, CDR2 YFSETQ. With 0 bases removed from V and 5 bases from J, the gap between germline ends came to 21 bases. CDR3 length: 17 amino acids. This chain's CDR3 is CASSLEPPGQSTNEQYF. CDR3 nucleotides: TGCGCCAGCAGCTTGGAGCCCCCCGGACAGAGTACGAACGAGCAGTACTTC.

Of note for this clone: Other DNA sequences within the sample encode an identical CDR3. The CDR3 DNA is TGCGCCAGCAGCTTGGAGGGCAGCTACGAGCAGTACTTC. Protein: CASSLEGSYEQYF. This sequence joins TRBV5-1 and TRBJ2-7; D call uncertain. V was pared by 0 bases and J by 3 bases, with 7 bases between. This CDR3 region has 13 residues. Germline V gives CDR1 SGHRS, CDR2 YFSETQ.

The chain links TRBV24-1 to TRBJ1-2; D is possibly TRBD1 (5 bases). Germline loops: CDR1 KGHDR, CDR2 SFDVKD. This CDR3 has 13 amino acids. V lost 5 bases and J 4 bases, leaving 10 bases between the germline ends. CDR3 DNA sequence: TGTGCCACCAGTGGGGGAGGGACCTATGGCTACACCTTC. This codes for CATSGGGTYGYTF.

The chain recombines TRBV12-3 or TRBV12-4 with TRBJ1-5, with D hard to call. Trimming shortened V by 5 bases and J by 4 bases, and 3 bases separated the two germline ends. The CDR3 runs 11 residues. CDR3: CASSINQPQHF. DNA of the CDR3: TGTGCCAGCAGTATTAATCAGCCCCAGCATTTT.

The genes are TRBV11-2 and TRBJ2-1; 8 bases line up with TRBD1. V shed 5 bases and J 7 bases; nucleotides not matched to a gene: 4. The CDR3 spans 13 residues. CDR1 is SGHAT, CDR2 FQNNGV, per germline. CDR3 sequence (DNA): TGTGCCAGCAGCACGACAGGGGAGAATGAGCAGTTCTTC. Amino acid sequence: CASSTTGENEQFF.

The chain uses TRBV21-1 and TRBJ2-1. TRBV21-1 is a recognized pseudogene. This CDR3 is built from 16 residues. The CDR3 nucleotides are TGTGCCAGCAGCAAGGGTAATAGGCTCACCGGTAGTGAGCAGTTCTTC. It codes for CASSKGNRLTGSEQFF.

J is TRBJ2-7 and V is TRBV5-5, with D unresolved. Germline values: CDR1 SGHKS, CDR2 YYEKEE (reference sequence). There are 12 residues in the CDR3. The V gene lost 4 bases and the J gene lost 6 bases, with 11 bases spanning the gap. This CDR3 reads CASSPGPLEQYF. For the CDR3, the DNA is TGTGCCAGCAGCCCAGGACCTCTCGAGCAGTACTTC. The whole variable domain, remainder taken from reference TRBV5-5 and TRBJ2-7, is DAGVTQSPTHLIKTRGQQVTLRCSPISGHKSVSWYQQVLGQGPQFIFQYYEKEERGRGNFPDRFSARQFPNYSSELNVNALLLGDSALYLCASSPGPLEQYFGPGTRLTVT.

The rearrangement links TRBV2 to TRBJ2-1; 7 nucleotides agree with TRBD2. The J segment lost 6 bases and the V segment lost 6 bases, leaving 5 bases of the junction unmatched. CDR3 length: 13 residues. Per the germline V gene, CDR1 is SNHLY and CDR2 is FYNNEI. Here the CDR3 reads CASRAGTTNEQFF. DNA for the CDR3: TGTGCCAGCAGAGCGGGGACTACCAATGAGCAGTTCTTC.

The rearrangement links TRBV28 to TRBJ2-2; D gene unclear. The CDR3 length is 12 residues. With 8 bases removed from V and 6 bases from J, the gap between germline ends came to 10 bases. Germline V gives CDR1 MDHEN, CDR2 SYDVKM. CDR3 DNA: TGTGCCAGCTATGCACACCCCGGGGAGCTGTTTTTT. Its protein product is CASYAHPGELFF.

The chain combines TRBV3-1 (or the pseudogene TRBV3-2) with TRBJ2-1; D is perhaps TRBD1 (6 bases). CDR3 length: 12 amino acids. Germline CDR1 LGHDT, CDR2 YNNKEL (reference sequence). V was trimmed by 1 base and J by 13 bases, leaving 11 bases between them. The CDR3 is CASSQVQGQQFF. The CDR3, as DNA: TGTGCCAGCAGCCAAGTTCAGGGGCAACAGTTCTTC.

As to this clone: The same CDR3 can be traced to other DNA sequences in this sample. This chain links TRBV7-9 with TRBJ2-7; 14 bases are shared with TRBD2. The CDR3 consists of 15 residues. Germline CDR1 and CDR2: SEHNR and FQNEAQ (reference sequence). V was clipped by 5 bases and J by 3 bases; unmatched bases: 3. DNA for the CDR3: TGTGCCAGCAGCCTCGGGACTAGCGGGAGCTACGAGCAGTACTTC. Amino acid sequence: CASSLGTSGSYEQYF.

The chain combines TRBV18 with TRBJ1-1; a weak D match, TRBD1 (6 bases). Germline V gene data show CDR1 as KGHSH and CDR2 as LQKENI. The CDR3 length is 19 residues. The germline V and J ends were trimmed by 2 bases and 0 bases, with 22 bases remaining between them. The CDR3 here is CASSPAVGGAPDMNTEAFF. The CDR3 DNA is TGTGCCAGCTCACCAGCGGTGGGGGGCGCTCCGGACATGAACACTGAAGCTTTCTTT.

The rearrangement uses TRBV6-5 and TRBJ1-5, with TRBD1 as a possible D gene (5 bases). The germline V gene has CDR1 MNHEY and CDR2 SVGAGI. V was pared by 7 bases and J by 1 base, with 11 bases between. The CDR3 is made up of 14 amino acids. The CDR3 nucleotides are TGTGCCAGCAAGGGGACCCTCAGCAATCAGCCCCAGCATTTT. It translates to CASKGTLSNQPQHF.

The V and J genes are TRBV5-6 and TRBJ2-3; TRBD2 aligns across 11 bases. Germline V gene sequence: CDR1 SGHDT, CDR2 YYEEEE. CDR3 length: 15 residues. J gave up 6 bases and V 3 bases, and 6 bases lay outside the gene matches. CDR3 sequence: CASSSLAGAEDTQYF. The CDR3 nucleotides are TGTGCCAGCAGCTCACTAGCGGGAGCTGAGGATACGCAGTATTTT. Using reference TRBV5-6 and TRBJ2-3 for the parts outside the CDR3, the full variable domain is DAGVTQSPTHLIKTRGQQVTLRCSPKSGHDTVSWYQQALGQGPQFIFQYYEEEERQRGNFPDRFSGHQFPNYSSELNVNALLLGDSALYLCASSSLAGAEDTQYFGPGTRLTVL.

Only one count was recorded for this clone. This chain connects TRBV9 to TRBJ2-3; 8 bases line up with TRBD2. The CDR3 runs to 16 residues. Per the germline V gene, CDR1 is SGDLS and CDR2 is YYNGEE. The ends lost 0 bases at V and 2 bases at J; junction bases unmatched: 5. This CDR3 reads CASSVGGSGITDTQYF. The CDR3 DNA follows: TGTGCCAGCAGCGTAGGGGGTAGCGGGATCACAGATACGCAGTATTTT.

This chain uses TRBV6-5 with TRBJ2-6; D unresolved. The ends were cut back, 7 bases at V and 0 bases at J, with 10 bases in the middle. This CDR3 has 15 amino acids. Germline V lookup: CDR1 MNHEY, CDR2 SVGAGI. CDR3 nucleotide sequence: TGTGCCAGCAACCAGAGGTTCTCTGGGGCCAACGTCCTGACTTTC. It is translated as CASNQRFSGANVLTF.

The rearrangement uses TRBV7-9 and TRBJ2-7; perhaps TRBD1 as D (6 bases). There are 13 residues in the CDR3. The V gene lost 0 bases and the J gene lost 3 bases, with 6 bases spanning the gap. CDR1 SEHNR and CDR2 FQNEAQ come from the germline V gene (reference sequence). CDR3 region: CASSLAQGYEQYF. CDR3 coding DNA: TGTGCCAGCAGCTTAGCACAGGGCTACGAGCAGTACTTC.

The chain is built from TRBV27 and TRBJ1-1; D unclear. The CDR3 contains 13 residues. Germline V lookup: CDR1 MNHEY, CDR2 SMNVEV (reference sequence). V was clipped by 3 bases and J by 7 bases, with 12 bases between them. Written as DNA, the CDR3 is TGTGCCAGCAGTTTGTACGGGAGAGATGAAGCTTTCTTT. This encodes CASSLYGRDEAFF.